Each of the 29 T cell receptor beta chains below was sequenced from the same sample in a study of CD8 T cells in ankylosing spondylitis listed by TCRdb under 2017. Libraries came from 5' RACE. Sequencing was carried out with an Illumina HiSeq 2500. TCRdb ran its own pipeline on the public reads, namely fastp trimming at Q25 and MiXCR clone calling, and kept in-frame beta chains. Each entry merges the rows of one CDR3 protein and shows their most common DNA and genes. This sample holds roughly 230,000 distinct CDR3 sequences; over 15% were observed only once. Around 30% of the sample is in the top ten clones. Sequencing input: blood, either unsorted or a sorted T cell fraction (not recorded which). All receptors derive from a male donor with ankylosing spondylitis or in good health (not recorded which).

This chain joins TRBV20-1 and TRBJ2-2, with a possible D match to TRBD1 (6 bases). This CDR3 comprises 20 residues. The V end was cut by 5 bases, the J end by 4 bases, with 32 bases between. Germline V gives CDR1 DFQATT, CDR2 SNEGSKA (reference sequence). The CDR3 spells CSAEQLTSGQRKSFTGELFF. Written as DNA, the CDR3 is TGCAGTGCTGAGCAACTAACCTCCGGACAGCGAAAGTCGTTCACCGGGGAGCTGTTTTTT.

The gene calls are TRBV14 and TRBJ2-2, with D hard to call. The CDR3 has 17 amino acids. In germline, CDR1 is SGHDN, CDR2 FVKESK. V gave up 0 bases and J gave up 1 base, with 12 bases separating them. The CDR3 nucleotides read TGTGCCAGCAGCCAAGATTATCGGACCGTGAACACCGGGGAGCTGTTTTTT. It encodes CASSQDYRTVNTGELFF.

Remarks on this clonotype: A read error may produce the germline difference seen at one junction end. The V gene is TRBV12-3 or TRBV12-4, the J gene TRBJ2-3, with D unclear. The CDR3 totals 12 residues. CDR3 amino acids: CASSWTADTPYF. DNA for the CDR3: TGTGCCAGCAGTTGGACGGCAGATACGCCGTATTTT.

This clonotype has more than one count but fewer than ten. The V gene is TRBV7-2, the J gene TRBJ2-1; 13 positions match TRBD2. CDR1 is SGHTA and CDR2 is FQGNSA in the germline V gene. Trimming cost V 0 bases and J 2 bases; bases outside gene matches: 7. The CDR3 sequence is 19 residues long. CDR3 residues: CASSLAWTSGSRAYNEQFF. In nucleotides, the CDR3 is TGTGCCAGCAGCTTAGCTTGGACTAGCGGGAGTAGAGCCTACAATGAGCAGTTCTTC.

The J gene is TRBJ2-1, the V gene TRBV6-5; D is ambiguous. Germline assignment: CDR1 MNHEY and CDR2 SVGAGI. The length of the CDR3 is 13 residues. With 2 bases removed from V and 7 bases from J, the gap between germline ends came to 9 bases. CDR3 in amino acids: CASSYQSSNEQFF. CDR3 DNA: TGTGCCAGCAGTTACCAATCATCTAATGAGCAGTTCTTC.

The CDR3 DNA is TGTGCCAGCAGCCAATCCTCCGTGGCGGGGCAGTACTTC. Translated, it gives CASSQSSVAGQYF. The J gene is TRBJ2-7, the V gene TRBV4-2; the D gene is possibly TRBD2 (5 bases). Trimming took 2 bases from V and 9 from J, leaving 14 bases between them. CDR1 is LGHNA, CDR2 YNFKEQ, per germline. This CDR3 spans 13 amino acids.

This clonotype showed up just a few times. The chain combines TRBV7-8 with TRBJ2-7; 8 bases are a match to TRBD2. This CDR3 has 15 residues. Unmatched junction bases numbered 8, after V lost 1 base and J lost 6 bases. Germline V gives CDR1 SGHVS, CDR2 FQNEAQ. This chain's CDR3 is CASSLEGGLAAEQYF. The DNA for the CDR3 is TGTGCCAGCAGCTTAGAAGGTGGACTAGCAGCCGAGCAGTACTTC.

This clonotype was detected ten times or more. The chain carries TRBV7-2 and TRBJ2-1; D is possibly TRBD2 (5 bases). Germline-derived CDR1 and CDR2 are SGHTA and FQGNSA. The CDR3 extends over 16 amino acids. V was cut by 5 bases and J by 4 bases, with 18 bases left in between. CDR3 loop: CASSQGPFRGYNEQFF. CDR3 coding DNA: TGTGCCAGCAGCCAAGGCCCGTTCCGAGGGTACAATGAGCAGTTCTTC.

V usage is TRBV14 and J usage is TRBJ2-4; TRBD2 matches 11 bases. In germline, CDR1 is SGHDN, CDR2 FVKESK. The trim removed 0 bases at V and 0 bases at J, leaving 19 bases unmatched. The CDR3 is made up of 23 amino acids. This CDR3 reads CASSQDGSSGRADDILAKNIQYF. The CDR3 DNA reads TGTGCCAGCAGCCAAGATGGAAGTAGCGGGAGGGCCGATGATATCCTAGCCAAAAACATTCAGTACTTC.

V and J are TRBV5-1 and TRBJ2-7, with a tentative D call TRBD1 (6 bases). Germline loops: CDR1 SGHRS, CDR2 YFSETQ. There are 14 residues in the CDR3. Trimming stripped 0 bases from V and 5 bases from J, with 12 bases between. DNA of the CDR3: TGCGCCAGCAGCTTGGAAGCAGGGGTGCACGAGCAGTACTTC. Residues: CASSLEAGVHEQYF.

The CDR3 loop is CRVETGTSNQPQHF. CDR3 in DNA: TGCAGGGTTGAAACAGGGACTAGCAATCAGCCCCAGCATTTT. The genes are TRBV20-1 and TRBJ1-5; TRBD1 is a possible D gene (6 bases). This CDR3 has 14 amino acids. The germline V gene has CDR1 DFQATT and CDR2 SNEGSKA (reference sequence).

The chain carries TRBV27 and TRBJ2-7; TRBD2 aligns across 8 bases. This CDR3 region has 14 residues. Looked up from germline, CDR1 is MNHEY and CDR2 is SMNVEV (reference sequence). The junction had 8 bases not matched to a gene; V was cut back by 8 bases and J by 2 bases. For the CDR3, the DNA is TGTGCCAGCGTTCCGGGAGGGAGGACCTACGAGCAGTACTTC. This translates into CASVPGGRTYEQYF.

The rearrangement links TRBV19 to TRBJ2-7, with 10 nucleotides matching TRBD2. The germline V gene encodes CDR1 LNHDA and CDR2 SQIVND (reference sequence). The ends lost 3 bases at V and 6 bases at J; junction bases unmatched: 5. The CDR3 loop spans 14 amino acids. The chain's CDR3 is CASSIGTSVGEQYF. Here the CDR3 DNA reads TGTGCCAGTAGTATTGGGACTAGCGTCGGCGAGCAGTACTTC.

The chain is built from TRBV29-1 and TRBJ2-1; 10 nucleotides align to TRBD2. The V segment lost 3 bases and the J segment 2 bases; nucleotides outside the gene matches: 13. The CDR3 contains 18 residues. Germline V lookup: CDR1 SQVTM, CDR2 ANQGSEA. Written as DNA, the CDR3 is TGCAGCGTTGATTCAGGGACTTCAGCGGGAGGGCCCTACAATGAGCAGTTCTTC. Amino acids: CSVDSGTSAGGPYNEQFF.

At least ten counts were recorded for this clonotype. CDR3 residues: CASSLDGHQPQHF. Written as DNA, the CDR3 is TGTGCCAGCAGTTTGGACGGCCATCAGCCCCAGCATTTT. The chain has TRBV27 and TRBJ1-5; D gene unclear. CDR3 size: 13 residues. Germline V gene lookup returns CDR1 MNHEY and CDR2 SMNVEV (reference sequence). The germline V and J ends were trimmed by 3 bases and 5 bases, with 8 bases remaining between them.

This clonotype has at least ten counts. V usage is TRBV27 and J usage is TRBJ2-1, with D maybe TRBD2 (5 bases). Trimming left V 2 bases short and J 5 bases short, with 7 bases between. The CDR3 is 13 amino acids. CDR1 and CDR2 from the germline V gene are MNHEY and SMNVEV (reference sequence). CDR3 in DNA: TGTGCCAGCAGTTTACTGGGAGACAATGAGCAGTTCTTC. It is translated as CASSLLGDNEQFF.

This clonotype was counted between two and nine times. The rearrangement links TRBV15 to TRBJ2-7; TRBD2 matches 7 bases. The CDR3 runs to 14 residues. The V segment lost 8 bases and the J segment 6 bases; nucleotides outside the gene matches: 13. The germline gives CDR1 LNHNV, CDR2 YYDKDF (reference sequence). CDR3: CATRIEGGPVEQYF. Here the CDR3 DNA reads TGTGCCACCCGAATCGAGGGAGGGCCAGTCGAGCAGTACTTC.

Comment on this clonotype: A much larger clone differs by one base, so this may be a read error. The V gene is TRBV12-3 or TRBV12-4, the J gene TRBJ2-7; D gene uncertain. V was clipped by 4 bases and J by 5 bases, with 6 bases between them. The CDR3 is 11 residues long. In DNA form, the CDR3 reads TGTGCCAGCAGTTCCGTCGACGAGCAGTACTTC. Its protein product is CASSSVDEQYF.

The rearrangement joins TRBV27 to TRBJ2-7; 10 bases are a match to TRBD2. The CDR3 runs 15 residues. Germline-derived CDR1 and CDR2 are MNHEY and SMNVEV (reference sequence). V shed 4 bases, J shed 5 bases, and the junction held 8 bases outside the gene matches. Written as DNA, the CDR3 is TGTGCCAGCAGTTGGACTAGCGGACCCGGCGACGAGCAGTACTTC. Protein: CASSWTSGPGDEQYF.

J is TRBJ2-1 and V is TRBV29-1; 14 bases agree with TRBD2. After removal of 4 bases from V and 9 bases from J, the junction contained 5 bases not matched to a gene. From germline, CDR1 is SQVTM and CDR2 ANQGSEA. The CDR3 extends over 14 amino acids. Here the CDR3 DNA reads TGCAGCGTTGGTGGACTAGCGGGAGGCGGTGAGCAGTTCTTC. Protein: CSVGGLAGGGEQFF.

The chain couples TRBV5-1 to TRBJ2-1; 9 bases are shared with TRBD2. CDR1 and CDR2 (germline): SGHRS, YFSETQ. The CDR3 covers 15 residues. Germline trimming cut 0 bases from V and 8 bases from J; bases unmatched to any gene: 6. This chain's CDR3 is CASSLGLAGWDEQFF. CDR3 bases: TGCGCCAGCAGCTTGGGTCTAGCGGGATGGGATGAGCAGTTCTTC.

The V call is TRBV12-3 or TRBV12-4, the J call TRBJ1-6; D remains unclear. V dropped 4 bases and J dropped 0 bases, with 7 bases sitting between them. The CDR3 covers 15 residues. CDR3 DNA sequence: TGTGCCAGCAGTTGGGGAGGCTCCTATAATTCACCCCTCCACTTT. Translated, it gives CASSWGGSYNSPLHF.

This clonotype was seen a few times. The chain has TRBV12-3 or TRBV12-4 and TRBJ2-2; D is unclear. The germline V and J ends were trimmed by 0 bases and 4 bases, with 6 bases remaining between them. The CDR3 runs to 14 residues. CDR3 sequence (DNA): TGTGCCAGCAGTTTAGCGCTGGCCACCGGGGAGCTGTTTTTT. Residues: CASSLALATGELFF.

This clonotype has just a few counts. V is TRBV7-3 and J is TRBJ2-1, with TRBD2 matching over 13 bases. This CDR3 region has 16 residues. The V and J ends lost 5 bases and 4 bases, in that order; junction bases with no gene match: 5. Germline V gene data show CDR1 as SGHTA and CDR2 as FQGTGA. The CDR3 protein is CASSPMTSGRYNEQFF. CDR3 in DNA: TGTGCCAGCAGCCCCATGACTAGCGGGAGGTACAATGAGCAGTTCTTC.

The V and J genes are TRBV4-1 and TRBJ2-2; no reliable D call. CDR1 is MGHRA, CDR2 YSYEKL, per germline. The CDR3 length is 14 residues. Trimming took 0 bases from V and 5 from J, leaving 7 bases between them. CDR3 in amino acids: CASSQEGVTGELFF. CDR3 bases: TGCGCCAGCAGCCAAGAAGGCGTGACCGGGGAGCTGTTTTTT.

Ten or more counts support this clonotype. The chain employs TRBV7-6 and TRBJ2-7; D remains unclear. The CDR3 is 14 residues long. The V gene lost 5 bases and the J gene lost 4 bases, with 15 bases spanning the gap. Germline lookup yields CDR1 SGHVS and CDR2 FNYEAQ. The CDR3 sequence is CASSPSSPGYEQYF. The DNA of the CDR3 is TGTGCCAGCAGCCCAAGCTCACCCGGGTACGAGCAGTACTTC.

There are a few counts of this clonotype. The chain uses TRBV12-3 or TRBV12-4 and TRBJ2-7; perhaps TRBD1 as D (6 bases). Between the trimmed V and J ends, which lost 7 bases and 4 bases, there was a span of 17 bases. The CDR3 totals 14 residues. The CDR3 here is CASTSTGVFYEQYF. The CDR3 nucleotides are TGTGCCAGCACCTCGACAGGAGTTTTTTACGAGCAGTACTTC.

The chain uses TRBV5-1 and TRBJ2-3; perhaps D is TRBD1 or TRBD2 (5 bases each). The germline V and J ends were trimmed by 2 bases and 2 bases, with 12 bases remaining between them. The V gene's germline CDR1 is SGHRS and CDR2 YFSETQ. The CDR3 totals 15 residues. The CDR3 DNA follows: TGCGCCAGCAGCTTTTGGGGGACCTACACAGATACGCAGTATTTT. Its protein is CASSFWGTYTDTQYF.

This clonotype was recorded many times. The chain uses TRBV7-2 and TRBJ2-1, with D possibly matching TRBD2 (6 bases). The germline V gene encodes CDR1 SGHTA and CDR2 FQGNSA. This CDR3 has 15 residues. Trimming cost V 1 base and J 2 bases, with 9 bases left between them. CDR3 sequence: CASSLDRGTYNEQFF. CDR3 DNA: TGTGCCAGCAGCTTAGATCGGGGGACCTACAATGAGCAGTTCTTC.